The 30 T cell receptor beta chains in this list originate from one sample, sequenced in a study of blood T cell repertoires in COVID-19 (dated by TCRdb to about 2020). Library method: the immunoSEQ multiplex PCR assay. TCRdb stores this immuneACCESS table with in-frame sequences only. Part of the clones is absent; in the studies checked, under half of the shortfall reflects unresolved V genes, and no reason is known for the rest. In all, the sample holds 150,000 to 200,000 clones, and over 80% of those were seen once. The ten largest clones capture 3.2% of the sample. The material sequenced was PBMCs or T cells enriched from blood (not recorded which). The receptors shown here come from a woman aged 30 to 39 who had been exposed to COVID-19.

The chain employs TRBV4-1 and TRBJ1-6; no reliable D call. V was trimmed by 0 bases and J by 7 bases, leaving 10 bases between them. This CDR3 is 15 amino acids long. Germline assignment: CDR1 MGHRA and CDR2 YSYEKL. The CDR3: CASSQDARSNSPLHF. The CDR3 DNA sequence: TGCGCCAGCAGCCAAGATGCCAGGTCGAATTCACCCCTCCACTTT.

V and J are TRBV3-1 (or the pseudogene TRBV3-2) and TRBJ2-5; D remains unclear. The CDR3 spans 12 residues. Germline lookup yields CDR1 LGHDT and CDR2 YNNKEL (reference sequence). V lost 1 base, J lost 3 bases, and 3 bases lay in between. CDR3 residues: CASSQAEETQYF. The CDR3 DNA reads TGTGCCAGCAGCCAAGCCGAAGAGACCCAGTACTTC.

Only one count was recorded for this clone. The rearrangement links TRBV2 to TRBJ2-1, with a weak D call TRBD2 (6 bases). Between the trimmed V and J ends, which lost 9 bases and 3 bases, there was a span of 12 bases. From germline, CDR1 is SNHLY and CDR2 FYNNEI. This CDR3 has 13 residues. This CDR3 reads CARGGPNYNEQFF. Here the CDR3 DNA reads TGTGCCAGGGGGGGACCGAACTACAATGAGCAGTTCTTC. Filled out from reference TRBV2 and TRBJ2-1, the complete variable domain reads EPEVTQTPSHQVTQMGQEVILRCVPISNHLYFYWYRQILGQKVEFLVSFYNNEISEKSEIFDDQFSVERPDGSNFTLKIRSTKLEDSAMYFCARGGPNYNEQFFGPGTRLTVL.

Details on this clone: The identical CDR3 is also encoded by other nucleotide sequences in the sample. The V gene is TRBV9, the J gene TRBJ1-5; D may be TRBD1 (5 bases). The germline CDR1 and CDR2 sequences are SGDLS and YYNGEE. Between the trimmed V and J ends, which lost 2 bases and 3 bases, there was a span of 12 bases. This CDR3 comprises 15 residues. The CDR3 DNA sequence: TGTGCCAGCAGCGTGGGGGGGGGAATCAATCAGCCCCAGCATTTT. Translation gives CASSVGGGINQPQHF.

V usage is TRBV5-1 and J usage is TRBJ1-1; 7 nucleotides line up with TRBD1. From germline, CDR1 is SGHRS and CDR2 YFSETQ. This CDR3 contains 13 residues. J lost 1 base, V lost 7 bases, and 4 bases had no gene match. CDR3 DNA: TGCGCCAGCGCGGGACAGCCGAACACTGAAGCTTTCTTT. Translating it yields CASAGQPNTEAFF.

V gene TRBV28 combines with J gene TRBJ1-5; 7 bases are shared with TRBD1. The germline V gene encodes CDR1 MDHEN and CDR2 SYDVKM. This CDR3 is built from 14 residues. The J segment lost 4 bases and the V segment lost 8 bases, leaving 8 bases of the junction unmatched. This CDR3 is CASSPGGLNQPQHF. The CDR3, as DNA: TGTGCCAGCTCCCCAGGGGGACTTAATCAGCCCCAGCATTTT.

This chain's CDR3 is CASSPWFGGYNEQFF. In DNA, the CDR3 is TGCGCCAGCAGCCCCTGGTTTGGCGGATACAATGAGCAGTTCTTC. The chain joins TRBV4-3 to TRBJ2-1; D unresolved. Trimming took 4 bases from V and 4 from J, leaving 14 bases between them. Germline loops: CDR1 LGHNA, CDR2 YSLEER. The CDR3 has 15 amino acids.

The genes are TRBV6-5 and TRBJ2-1; 7 bases fit TRBD1. The CDR3 is 15 residues long. The junction had 7 bases not matched to a gene; V was cut back by 7 bases and J by 1 base. Germline CDR1 reads MNHEY; CDR2 reads SVGAGI. Written as DNA, the CDR3 is TGTGCCAGCAAAGACAGGGCGTCGTCCTACAATGAGCAGTTCTTC. It codes for CASKDRASSYNEQFF.

The chain couples TRBV30 to TRBJ2-1; D ambiguous. This CDR3 spans 11 amino acids. CDR1 and CDR2 (germline): GTSNPN, SVGIG (reference sequence). Trimming cost V 4 bases and J 4 bases, with 5 bases left between them. The DNA of the CDR3 is TGTGCCTGGAACAGTTACAATGAGCAGTTCTTC. It specifies CAWNSYNEQFF.

The gene calls are TRBV5-5 and TRBJ2-7; D is perhaps TRBD2 (6 bases). From germline, CDR1 is SGHKS and CDR2 YYEKEE (reference sequence). Trimming removed 4 bases at V and 6 bases at J, with 17 bases between. CDR3 length: 14 amino acids. CDR3 DNA sequence: TGTGCCAGCAGCCTCCCGATGGGGGGTCGCGAGCAGTACTTC. It yields the protein CASSLPMGGREQYF.

The chain has TRBV9 and TRBJ2-5; D possibly corresponds to TRBD1 (6 bases). The CDR3 extends over 13 amino acids. Germline V CDR1 and CDR2: SGDLS, YYNGEE. V lost 3 bases to trimming and J lost 3 bases, with 9 bases between them. The CDR3 protein is CASSADREETQYF. CDR3 DNA: TGTGCCAGCAGCGCGGACAGAGAAGAGACCCAGTACTTC. The whole variable domain, filled in from reference TRBV9 and TRBJ2-5, reads DSGVTQTPKHLITATGQRVTLRCSPRSGDLSVYWYQQSLDQGLQFLIQYYNGEERAKGNILERFSAQQFPDLHSELNLSSLELGDSALYFCASSADREETQYFGPGTRLLVL.

J is TRBJ2-4 and V is TRBV6-2 or TRBV6-3; 9 bases are a match to TRBD1. The J segment lost 5 bases and the V segment lost 5 bases, leaving 10 bases of the junction unmatched. The CDR3 is made up of 16 amino acids. Germline V gives CDR1 MNHEY, CDR2 SVGEGT. The CDR3 here is CASSPLQGAEENIQYF. In nucleotides, the CDR3 is TGTGCCAGCAGTCCCCTACAGGGGGCTGAGGAAAACATTCAGTACTTC.

This chain joins TRBV19 and TRBJ1-6; a possible D gene is TRBD1 (5 bases). Germline V CDR1 and CDR2: LNHDA, SQIVND (reference sequence). V gave up 7 bases and J gave up 10 bases, with 17 bases separating them. The CDR3 loop spans 14 amino acids. DNA of the CDR3: TGTGCCAGTAACGTCGCTAGGGGCTGGTCACCCCTCCACTTT. Its protein product is CASNVARGWSPLHF.

The V call is TRBV9, the J call TRBJ2-3; tentative D call: TRBD2 (6 bases). This CDR3 has 17 amino acids. Trimming removed 0 bases at V and 0 bases at J, with 14 bases between. CDR1 is SGDLS, CDR2 YYNGEE, per germline. The CDR3 is CASSVARGLASTDTQYF. CDR3 bases: TGTGCCAGCAGCGTAGCGCGGGGTCTAGCAAGCACAGATACGCAGTATTTT.

This clone was detected only once. The chain combines TRBV2 with TRBJ2-3, with 7 positions matching TRBD1. This CDR3 comprises 15 residues. Trimming at V came to 4 bases and at J to 3 bases, leaving 7 bases not matched to a gene. Germline V lookup: CDR1 SNHLY, CDR2 FYNNEI. This chain's CDR3 is CASSGPQGRTDTQYF. The CDR3, as DNA: TGTGCCAGCAGTGGTCCACAGGGGCGTACAGATACGCAGTATTTT.

This chain links TRBV7-6 with TRBJ1-5; D is ambiguous. The CDR3 is made up of 13 amino acids. Trimming removed 5 bases at V and 4 bases at J, with 9 bases between. The germline V gene has CDR1 SGHVS and CDR2 FNYEAQ. CDR3 sequence reads: CASSGSFNQPQHF. The CDR3 DNA reads TGTGCCAGCAGCGGGAGTTTTAATCAGCCCCAGCATTTT.

V is TRBV15 and J is TRBJ1-1, with D possibly being TRBD1 (5 bases). Trimming took 1 base from V and 0 from J, leaving 6 bases between them. The CDR3 consists of 14 residues. Germline V lookup: CDR1 LNHNV, CDR2 YYDKDF (reference sequence). This chain's CDR3 is CATSRGQMNTEAFF. CDR3 in DNA: TGTGCCACCAGCAGAGGACAGATGAACACTGAAGCTTTCTTT.

V gene TRBV2 combines with J gene TRBJ2-1; tentatively, D is TRBD2 (5 bases). This CDR3 has 14 amino acids. Germline V gene data show CDR1 as SNHLY and CDR2 as FYNNEI. The ends were cut back, 3 bases at V and 4 bases at J, with 10 bases in the middle. The CDR3 DNA follows: TGTGCCAGCAGTGACTCGACTATGTACAATGAGCAGTTCTTC. Translated, it gives CASSDSTMYNEQFF.

V gene TRBV9 combines with J gene TRBJ1-1, with D possibly TRBD1 on 6 matching bases. This CDR3 contains 18 residues. Per the germline V gene, CDR1 is SGDLS and CDR2 is YYNGEE. V lost 0 bases and J 2 bases, leaving 20 bases between the germline ends. CDR3 sequence (DNA): TGTGCCAGCAGCGTAGAGGGATCAGGGGTTTGGGGCAACACTGAAGCTTTCTTT. Protein: CASSVEGSGVWGNTEAFF.

The chain combines TRBV30 with TRBJ1-2; D perhaps matches TRBD1 (6 bases). The CDR3 is 14 amino acids. Germline V gene sequence: CDR1 GTSNPN, CDR2 SVGIG (reference sequence). V was cut by 5 bases and J by 4 bases, with 17 bases left in between. CDR3 amino acids: CAWGGPSGPYGYTF. The CDR3 nucleotides are TGTGCCTGGGGGGGGCCTTCCGGGCCCTATGGCTACACCTTC.

This clone was counted a few times. J is TRBJ1-1 and V is TRBV3-1 (or the pseudogene TRBV3-2); D is ambiguous. The CDR3 has 13 residues. Trimming removed 4 bases at V and 1 base at J, with 7 bases between. CDR1 LGHDT and CDR2 YNNKEL come from the germline V gene (reference sequence). The CDR3 nucleotides read TGTGCCAGCAGCCCTCCCGGGAACACTGAAGCTTTCTTT. It yields the protein CASSPPGNTEAFF.

This sequence joins TRBV5-6 and TRBJ2-4, with a weak D call TRBD2 (5 bases). From germline, CDR1 is SGHDT and CDR2 YYEEEE. Trimming cost V 4 bases and J 13 bases, with 18 bases left between them. CDR3 length: 13 residues. The CDR3 here is CASSASMDWNQYF. The DNA for the CDR3 is TGTGCCAGCAGCGCATCTATGGACTGGAACCAGTACTTC.

The V gene is TRBV9, the J gene TRBJ2-3, with a weak D call TRBD1 (6 bases). The CDR3 runs to 15 residues. The V and J ends lost 3 bases and 0 bases respectively, with 11 bases between them. Germline lookup yields CDR1 SGDLS and CDR2 YYNGEE. Here the CDR3 DNA reads TGTGCCAGCAGCGGCCGGGACACCAGCACAGATACGCAGTATTTT. This translates into CASSGRDTSTDTQYF.

The V and J genes are TRBV30 and TRBJ1-3; the D is unclear. This CDR3 is built from 14 residues. Germline V gives CDR1 GTSNPN, CDR2 SVGIG (reference sequence). V was shortened by 4 bases and J by 0 bases, with 10 bases between the two germline ends. In DNA form, the CDR3 reads TGTGCCTGGACGGCGGTCAACTCTGGAAACACCATATATTTT. It translates to CAWTAVNSGNTIYF.

This chain joins TRBV7-2 and TRBJ1-5, with 9 bases matching TRBD1. V lost 5 bases and J lost 7; bases outside the gene matches: 6. This CDR3 has 14 amino acids. The germline V gene encodes CDR1 SGHTA and CDR2 FQGNSA. The CDR3 DNA reads as TGTGCCAGCAGCCTACAGGGGGCAGGCCAGCCCCAGCATTTT. The encoded protein is CASSLQGAGQPQHF.

The V and J genes are TRBV19 and TRBJ1-1; D perhaps matches TRBD1 (5 bases). In germline, CDR1 is LNHDA, CDR2 SQIVND (reference sequence). The CDR3 runs to 13 residues. V lost 7 bases and J lost 4, with 13 bases in between. CDR3 residues: CASIKGLSTEAFF. The DNA for the CDR3 is TGTGCCAGTATTAAGGGGTTGAGCACTGAAGCTTTCTTT.

The rearrangement links TRBV12-5 to TRBJ1-2, with 10 bases fitting TRBD1. CDR1 LGHNT and CDR2 FRNRAP come from the germline V gene. With V trimmed by 1 base and J by 3 bases, 2 bases remained unmatched. The CDR3 length is 15 residues. The CDR3 region is CASGLGQGADYGYTF. In DNA form, the CDR3 reads TGTGCTAGTGGTTTGGGACAGGGGGCGGACTATGGCTACACCTTC.

The V call is TRBV6-2 or TRBV6-3, the J call TRBJ1-1; no definite D call. Germline lookup yields CDR1 MNHEY and CDR2 SVGEGT. V was clipped by 0 bases and J by 3 bases, with 5 bases between them. There are 13 residues in the CDR3. The CDR3 DNA reads TGTGCCAGCAGTTACTCGAGGGACACTGAAGCTTTCTTT. The encoded protein is CASSYSRDTEAFF.

CDR3: CASSRENYGYTF. Written as DNA, the CDR3 is TGTGCCAGCTCGCGGGAAAACTATGGCTACACCTTC. The chain employs TRBV6-5 and TRBJ1-2; D unclear. Germline CDR1 is MNHEY and CDR2 is SVGAGI. Trimming took off 8 bases at V and 2 bases at J, with 9 bases between the two ends. The CDR3 loop spans 12 amino acids.

This clone came up a few times. The gene calls are TRBV30 and TRBJ1-2; D may be TRBD1 (5 bases). Germline V gene data show CDR1 as GTSNPN and CDR2 as SVGIG (reference sequence). The CDR3 extends over 12 amino acids. V gave up 4 bases and J gave up 7 bases, with 13 bases separating them. Here the CDR3 DNA reads TGTGCCTGGACACCAGGGCCCCTTGGCTACACCTTC. It translates to CAWTPGPLGYTF.